This TCR beta chain was found in a study of cytomegalovirus exposure and HLA in healthy donors. Primers: 60 Vbeta forward and 13 Jbeta reverse. Assay used: immunoSEQ multiplex PCR; TCRdb lists only in-frame clones, some missing. The table lists about 88,000 clones, 70% to 90% of them singletons, with roughly 2.3% in the top ten. About this clone: The antigen remains unidentified.

CDR1 is MGHDK, CDR2 SYGVNS, per germline. There are 16 residues in the CDR3. J was trimmed by 7 bases and V by 7 bases; bases with no gene match: 16. Points from the study as a whole: Later, an analysis found that common viral pathogens appeared to be linked with several of the most significant clusters.

Input material: PBMCs. This chain links TRBV25-1 with TRBJ2-5; 9 bases line up with TRBD2. This receptor was obtained from a young man in good health and CMV-seronegative. In DNA form, the CDR3 reads TGTGCCAGCACCGGGGGGGTCCTAGCGGGATTTGGGACCCAGTACTTC. It specifies CASTGGVLAGFGTQYF. The whole variable domain, remainder taken from reference TRBV25-1 and TRBJ2-5, is EADIYQTPRYLVIGTGKKITLECSQTMGHDKMYWYQQDPGMELHLIHYSYGVNSTEKGDLSSESTVSRIRTEHFPLTLESARPSHTSQYLCASTGGVLAGFGTQYFGPGTRLLVL.